A single sample is the source of the 12 T cell receptor beta chains below, sequenced in a study of identical twins. MiXCR, applied by TCRdb to the 5' RACE reads, yields one record per CDR3 protein. The sample lists about 1.7 million distinct CDR3 sequences; under 35% were seen once. Material for sequencing was cord blood. The receptors were sampled from a newborn girl in good health.

The rearrangement links TRBV3-1 to TRBJ1-4; D perhaps matches TRBD1 (6 bases). Trimming pared 5 bases from V and 7 bases from J, leaving 14 bases between. Germline V gene lookup returns CDR1 LGHDT and CDR2 YNNKEL (reference sequence). The CDR3 runs 14 residues. In nucleotides, the CDR3 is TGTGCCAGCAGCGGGGACACCCTGGGTGAAAAACTGTTTTTT. This codes for CASSGDTLGEKLFF.

This clonotype has more than one count but fewer than ten. The chain couples TRBV29-1 to TRBJ1-1; D not resolved. Between the trimmed V and J ends, which lost 0 bases and 4 bases, there was a span of 15 bases. CDR1 is SQVTM, CDR2 ANQGSEA, per germline. CDR3 length: 15 amino acids. The CDR3 DNA reads as TGCAGCGTTGAAGATCAGTGGGGAATGGGCACTGAAGCTTTCTTT. It translates to CSVEDQWGMGTEAFF.

This chain uses TRBV5-1 with TRBJ2-7; 9 bases agree with TRBD1. V lost 4 bases to trimming and J lost 5 bases; unmatched junction nucleotides: 7. The CDR3 is 14 amino acids. Germline assignment: CDR1 SGHRS and CDR2 YFSETQ. CDR3 amino acids: CASSTGTGYNEQYF. The CDR3 DNA sequence: TGCGCCAGCAGCACCGGGACAGGGTACAACGAGCAGTACTTC.

This chain joins TRBV9 and TRBJ2-4; D may be TRBD1 (6 bases). With 2 bases removed from V and 1 base from J, the gap between germline ends came to 7 bases. The CDR3 is made up of 14 amino acids. Per germline, CDR1 SGDLS and CDR2 YYNGEE. The CDR3 protein is CASSVGQAKNIQYF. CDR3 nucleotide sequence: TGTGCCAGCAGCGTCGGACAGGCCAAAAACATTCAGTACTTC.

In its sample, this clonotype was seen a few times. J is TRBJ2-1 and V is TRBV29-1; D is unclear. Trimming shortened V by 4 bases and J by 6 bases, and 13 bases separated the two germline ends. Germline V gene data show CDR1 as SQVTM and CDR2 as ANQGSEA. The CDR3 extends over 13 amino acids. CDR3 sequence: CSVGELVINEQFF. The CDR3 DNA sequence: TGCAGCGTTGGGGAATTGGTCATCAATGAGCAGTTCTTC.

This clonotype was seen repeatedly, ten times or more. The rearrangement uses TRBV7-8 and TRBJ2-3; 12 bases are a match to TRBD2. Unmatched junction bases numbered 11, after V lost 5 bases and J lost 2 bases. CDR3 size: 18 residues. Germline V CDR1 and CDR2: SGHVS, FQNEAQ. The CDR3 nucleotides read TGTGCCAGCAGCCAGTTACCGGGACTAGCGGGTTACACAGATACGCAGTATTTT. This sequence encodes CASSQLPGLAGYTDTQYF.

The rearrangement uses TRBV19 and TRBJ1-1; D unresolved. This CDR3 comprises 13 residues. Looked up from germline, CDR1 is LNHDA and CDR2 is SQIVND (reference sequence). With 4 bases removed from V and 6 bases from J, the gap between germline ends came to 12 bases. As DNA, the CDR3 is TGTGCCAGTAGTACGACCTCTGGGTCTGAAGCTTTCTTT. Translating gives CASSTTSGSEAFF.

This chain uses TRBV6-2 or TRBV6-3 with TRBJ2-2; D is perhaps TRBD1 (5 bases). The germline V and J ends were trimmed by 6 bases and 5 bases, with 13 bases remaining between them. The CDR3 runs to 14 residues. CDR1 and CDR2 (germline): MNHEY, SVGEGT. CDR3 sequence (DNA): TGTGCCAGCAGAATAGGGGTCTGGACCGGGGAGCTGTTTTTT. This sequence encodes CASRIGVWTGELFF.

This clonotype came up a few times. The gene calls are TRBV7-2 and TRBJ1-1; a possible D gene is TRBD1 (6 bases). Germline CDR1 SGHTA, CDR2 FQGNSA. CDR3 length: 13 residues. Trimming removed 4 bases at V and 7 bases at J, with 13 bases between. This CDR3 is CASSSQGEGEAFF. The CDR3 nucleotides are TGTGCCAGCAGCTCACAGGGAGAGGGTGAAGCTTTCTTT.

The gene calls are TRBV5-1 and TRBJ1-1; D is undetermined. With 4 bases removed from V and 4 bases from J, the gap between germline ends came to 11 bases. The CDR3 totals 13 residues. CDR1 is SGHRS and CDR2 is YFSETQ in the germline V gene. CDR3 in amino acids: CASSAGGSTEAFF. CDR3 sequence (DNA): TGCGCCAGCAGCGCAGGTGGATCCACTGAAGCTTTCTTT.

This clonotype was seen a few times. The V and J genes are TRBV20-1 and TRBJ1-5; D perhaps matches TRBD1 (6 bases). V lost 6 bases, J lost 3 bases, and 12 bases lay in between. There are 13 residues in the CDR3. Germline values: CDR1 DFQATT, CDR2 SNEGSKA (reference sequence). CDR3 loop: CSATRQANQPQHF. Written as DNA, the CDR3 is TGCAGTGCCACTCGACAGGCCAATCAGCCCCAGCATTTT.

This clonotype was found a few times. This chain joins TRBV12-3 or TRBV12-4 and TRBJ2-7; TRBD2 matches 7 bases. Losses at the gene ends were 5 bases for V and 1 base for J; bases not matched to a gene: 5. The CDR3 has 14 residues. This chain's CDR3 is CASSSGAASYEQYF. The CDR3 DNA reads as TGTGCCAGCAGTAGCGGGGCGGCTTCCTACGAGCAGTACTTC.